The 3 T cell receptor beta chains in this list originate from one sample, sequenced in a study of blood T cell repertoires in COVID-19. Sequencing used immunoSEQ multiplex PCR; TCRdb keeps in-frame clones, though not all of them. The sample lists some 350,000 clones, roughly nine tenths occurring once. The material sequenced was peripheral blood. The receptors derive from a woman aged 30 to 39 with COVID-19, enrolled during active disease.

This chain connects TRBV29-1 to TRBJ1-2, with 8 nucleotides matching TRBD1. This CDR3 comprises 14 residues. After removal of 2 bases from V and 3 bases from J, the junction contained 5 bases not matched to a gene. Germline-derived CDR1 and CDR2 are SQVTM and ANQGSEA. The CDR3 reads CSVESGRGHYGYTF. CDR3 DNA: TGCAGCGTTGAATCGGGCAGGGGGCACTATGGCTACACCTTC.

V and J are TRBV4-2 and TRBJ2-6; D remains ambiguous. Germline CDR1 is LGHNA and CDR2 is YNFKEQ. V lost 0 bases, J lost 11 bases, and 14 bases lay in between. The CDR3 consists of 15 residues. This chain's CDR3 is CASSQDSAASDVLTF. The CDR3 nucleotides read TGTGCCAGCAGCCAAGATTCCGCTGCGTCCGACGTCCTGACTTTC.

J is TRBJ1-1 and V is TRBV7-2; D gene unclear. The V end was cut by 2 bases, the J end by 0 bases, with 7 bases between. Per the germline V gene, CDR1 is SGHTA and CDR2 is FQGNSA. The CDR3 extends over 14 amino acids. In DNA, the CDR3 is TGTGCCAGCAGCTTAAATCCAATGAACACTGAAGCTTTCTTT. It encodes CASSLNPMNTEAFF.